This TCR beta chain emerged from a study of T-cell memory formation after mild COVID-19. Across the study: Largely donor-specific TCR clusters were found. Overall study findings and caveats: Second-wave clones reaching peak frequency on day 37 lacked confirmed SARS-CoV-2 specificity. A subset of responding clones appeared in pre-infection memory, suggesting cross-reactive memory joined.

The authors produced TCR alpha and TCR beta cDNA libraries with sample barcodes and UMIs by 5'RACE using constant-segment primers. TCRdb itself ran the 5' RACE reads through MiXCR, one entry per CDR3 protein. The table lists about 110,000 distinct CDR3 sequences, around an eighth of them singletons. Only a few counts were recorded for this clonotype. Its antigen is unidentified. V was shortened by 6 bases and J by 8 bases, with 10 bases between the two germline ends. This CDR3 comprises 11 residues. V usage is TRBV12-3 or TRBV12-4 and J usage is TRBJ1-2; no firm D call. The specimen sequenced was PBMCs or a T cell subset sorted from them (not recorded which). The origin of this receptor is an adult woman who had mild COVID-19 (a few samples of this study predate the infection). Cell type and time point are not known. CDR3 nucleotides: TGTGCCAGCAGAGCCCACGGGGGCTACACCTTC. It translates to CASRAHGGYTF.